A selection of T cell receptor beta chains follows, all from one sample in a study of control samples from healthy donors and cancer patients. Repertoires were generated with immunoSEQ multiplex PCR, while TCRdb's copy carries only in-frame clones and drops some. The data hold some 79,000 clones, with 80% to 95% observed a single time. The sequenced material came from PBMCs. The receptors were sampled from a woman aged 40 to 50 with lung cancer. Each CDR3 is given with its conserved first and last residue. Size values are once, few and many counts, or a class for expanded clones, and some rows have none.

V | size | CDR3
TRBV5-6 | . | CASSFSVGTDTQYF
TRBV27 | . | CASSTLGDGDTGELFF
TRBV3-1/TRBV3-2 | . | CASSQGKTGRETQYF
TRBV6-6 | . | CASSYHQLGGYGYTF
TRBV5-1 | . | CASSFGDPNNQPQHF
TRBV9 | . | CASSVVQGNGELFF
TRBV7-2 | once | CASSRTPRGPGALKNTIYF
TRBV19 | . | CASSIARGSYNEQFF
TRBV5-1 | . | CASRIKTGNMNTEAFF
TRBV6-1 | once | CASSEGWTRNEQFF
TRBV10-3 | . | CAISESTDTGELFF
TRBV6-5 | . | CASSLQGVMNTEAFF
TRBV7-9 | . | CASSLSAGGRYEQYF
TRBV6-1 | . | CASSEPGQGFNEQFF
TRBV6-5 | . | CASSSEGGGAFF
TRBV6-5 | . | CASSRADSKYGYTF
TRBV5-1 | . | CASSSDLAAGVYNEQFF